Listed here are 17 T cell receptor beta chains from one sample, sequenced in a study of blood T cells in healthy people across ages. Through a sample-barcoded 5' primer and a J-beta primer mix, a second PCR was run for 7 to 11 cycles. Each CDR3 protein is one row after TCRdb ran MiXCR on the 5' RACE reads. Of about 690,000 distinct CDR3 sequences in the sample, 40% to 45% were seen once. The sequenced sample was blood. Every receptor here comes from an older man in good health.

The chain couples TRBV7-3 to TRBJ2-7; 10 bases fit TRBD2. Germline CDR1 SGHTA, CDR2 FQGTGA. The V and J ends lost 0 bases and 0 bases, in that order; junction bases with no gene match: 5. CDR3 length: 17 residues. The DNA of the CDR3 is TGTGCCAGCAGCTTAACCCCCTCTAGCGGGGGCTCCTACGAGCAGTACTTC. It translates to CASSLTPSSGGSYEQYF.

The sample holds one count of this clonotype. The chain uses TRBV29-1 and TRBJ2-7; TRBD1 matches at 9 bases. The end of the DNA fits TRBJ2-1 better, so the J call may be wrong. CDR3 size: 15 residues. CDR1 is SQVTM, CDR2 ANQGSEA, per germline. CDR3 in amino acids: CSVARDREISYEQFF. CDR3 in DNA: TGCAGCGTTGCTCGGGACAGGGAGATCTCCTACGAGCAGTTCTTC.

The sample holds a few counts of this clonotype. The chain combines TRBV29-1 with TRBJ2-7; a possible D gene is TRBD2 (6 bases). The CDR3 has 14 residues. Germline V gene lookup returns CDR1 SQVTM and CDR2 ANQGSEA. Deletions cut 3 bases from V and 9 bases from J, with 21 bases between. DNA of the CDR3: TGCAGCGTTGAGGGGACCCCATGGGGACTCGGGCAGTACTTC. It yields the protein CSVEGTPWGLGQYF.

V gene TRBV27 combines with J gene TRBJ2-7; D might be TRBD2 (7 bases). The germline gives CDR1 MNHEY, CDR2 SMNVEV (reference sequence). The CDR3 contains 13 residues. V lost 5 bases and J 10 bases, leaving 18 bases between the germline ends. The CDR3 is CASSGEDGGAQYF. The CDR3 coding sequence is TGTGCCAGCAGTGGAGAGGATGGGGGGGCCCAGTACTTC.

This chain connects TRBV14 to TRBJ1-6; D unclear. The CDR3 consists of 12 residues. Trimming removed 0 bases from V and 14 bases from J, with 8 bases in between. Germline V gene lookup returns CDR1 SGHDN and CDR2 FVKESK. This CDR3 is CASSQDLFTLHF. The CDR3 nucleotides read TGTGCCAGCAGCCAAGATCTCTTTACCCTCCACTTT.

The CDR3 here is CASSFWLTETETQYF. For the CDR3, the DNA is TGTGCCAGCAGTTTCTGGCTAACTGAGACGGAGACCCAGTACTTC. The chain couples TRBV12-3 or TRBV12-4 to TRBJ2-5; D not certain. This CDR3 has 15 amino acids. V was pared by 3 bases and J by 5 bases, with 16 bases between.

There are a few counts of this clonotype. V gene TRBV6-2 or TRBV6-3 combines with J gene TRBJ2-7; TRBD2 might be the D (5 bases). This CDR3 spans 12 amino acids. The germline V gene has CDR1 MNHEY and CDR2 SVGEGT. V shed 5 bases and J shed 7 bases, with 12 bases lying between them. Here the CDR3 reads CASSREGGEQYF. The CDR3 DNA sequence: TGTGCCAGCAGTCGGGAAGGTGGTGAGCAGTACTTC.

The chain joins TRBV25-1 to TRBJ1-6, with D possibly matching TRBD1 (6 bases). The CDR3 is made up of 16 amino acids. The ends were cut back, 3 bases at V and 6 bases at J, with 15 bases in the middle. Germline V gene sequence: CDR1 MGHDK, CDR2 SYGVNS. The chain's CDR3 is CASSDPWTAANSPLHF. Written as DNA, the CDR3 is TGTGCCAGCAGTGACCCGTGGACAGCAGCTAATTCACCCCTCCACTTT.

This clonotype was recorded a few times. V usage is TRBV20-1 and J usage is TRBJ2-4; D uncertain. CDR3 size: 13 residues. Trimming removed 6 bases from V and 1 base from J, with 10 bases in between. Looked up from germline, CDR1 is DFQATT and CDR2 is SNEGSKA (reference sequence). CDR3 nucleotides: TGCAGTGCCGGAGAACGGGCCAAAAACATTCAGTACTTC. Translating it yields CSAGERAKNIQYF.

This clonotype occurred once. The chain carries TRBV6-5 and TRBJ2-1; 10 bases align to TRBD1. Germline V gene data show CDR1 as MNHEY and CDR2 as SVGAGI. The V segment lost 8 bases and the J segment 6 bases; nucleotides outside the gene matches: 7. This CDR3 region has 14 residues. The CDR3 reads CASGQGVACNEQFF. The CDR3 DNA reads as TGTGCCAGCGGACAGGGGGTAGCCTGCAATGAGCAGTTCTTC.

The rearrangement links TRBV7-2 to TRBJ2-3, with D perhaps TRBD2 (7 bases). Trimming removed 4 bases from V and 1 base from J, with 12 bases in between. Germline CDR1 SGHTA, CDR2 FQGNSA. There are 15 residues in the CDR3. CDR3 sequence reads: CASSSRRGRTDTQYF. The CDR3 DNA reads TGTGCCAGCAGCTCGAGGCGGGGGCGCACAGATACGCAGTATTTT.

V and J are TRBV29-1 and TRBJ2-1, with 7 bases identical to TRBD2. The CDR3 is 16 amino acids. Germline CDR1 and CDR2: SQVTM and ANQGSEA. Trimming took 6 bases from V and 0 from J; bases not matched to a gene: 11. The CDR3 bases are TGCAGCGTAAAAATGGGGGGGGAGACCTCCTACAATGAGCAGTTCTTC. Its protein is CSVKMGGETSYNEQFF.

The chain employs TRBV7-3 and TRBJ2-1, with D uncertain. CDR3 size: 13 residues. V lost 5 bases to trimming and J lost 9 bases, with 14 bases between them. Germline V lookup: CDR1 SGHTA, CDR2 FQGTGA. CDR3 bases: TGTGCCAGCAGCCCGCCTGGCATCGGTGAGCAGTTCTTC. Protein: CASSPPGIGEQFF. The whole variable domain, remainder taken from reference TRBV7-3 and TRBJ2-1, is GAGVSQTPSNKVTEKGKYVELRCDPISGHTALYWYRQSLGQGPEFLIYFQGTGAADDSGLPNDRFFAVRPEGSVSTLKIQRTERGDSAVYLCASSPPGIGEQFFGPGTRLTVL.

This clonotype came up a few times. The chain couples TRBV7-2 to TRBJ2-1, with 9 bases that match TRBD2. This CDR3 region has 14 residues. The V and J ends lost 5 bases and 10 bases, in that order; junction bases with no gene match: 9. Germline assignment: CDR1 SGHTA and CDR2 FQGNSA. CDR3 coding DNA: TGTGCCAGCAGCCCGTCAGCGGGGGGTAGGGAGCAGTTCTTC. Residues: CASSPSAGGREQFF.

The rearrangement uses TRBV7-2 and TRBJ2-7; D might be TRBD2 (7 bases). V lost 4 bases to trimming and J lost 3 bases, with 13 bases between them. CDR1 and CDR2 (germline): SGHTA, FQGNSA. The CDR3 has 14 residues. CDR3 sequence (DNA): TGTGCCAGCAGCTCGAGGGGGGGGTTCTACGAGCAGTACTTC. This sequence encodes CASSSRGGFYEQYF.

This chain uses TRBV30 with TRBJ2-3; unclear D gene. The germline gives CDR1 GTSNPN, CDR2 SVGIG (reference sequence). Trimming removed 1 base at V and 2 bases at J, with 7 bases between. This CDR3 comprises 13 residues. In DNA, the CDR3 is TGTGCCTGGAGTGAACGGAACACAGATACGCAGTATTTT. Translated: CAWSERNTDTQYF. Complete variable domain (other parts from reference TRBV30 and TRBJ2-3): SQTIHQWPATLVQPVGSPLSLECTVEGTSNPNLYWYRQAAGRGLQLLFYSVGIGQISSEVPQNLSASRPQDRQFILSSKKLLLSDSGFYLCAWSERNTDTQYFGPGTRLTVL.

The chain uses TRBV7-3 and TRBJ2-7, with 7 bases aligning to TRBD2. Germline CDR1 is SGHTA and CDR2 is FQGTGA. This CDR3 is built from 15 residues. After removal of 3 bases from V and 0 bases from J, the junction contained 5 bases not matched to a gene. The CDR3 DNA reads as TGTGCCAGCAGCTTGGGAGGGGCAGGCTCCTACGAGCAGTACTTC. Protein product: CASSLGGAGSYEQYF.